This is a list of T cell receptor beta chains from one sample in a study of PD-1 blockade in classical Hodgkin lymphoma. Profiled with immunoSEQ multiplex PCR; TCRdb holds only in-frame clones, not every one. The data hold tens of thousands of clones, with 85% to 90% observed a single time. The material sequenced was peripheral blood mononuclear cells (PBMCs), taken before the fourth cycle of nivolumab. The source of these receptors is a human donor with classical Hodgkin lymphoma. Each CDR3 is given with its conserved first and last residue. A D gene is named only where the DNA matches it firmly. Part of the rows lack a size; the others show once, few, many or a class for expanded clones.

v_gene,d_gene,j_gene,abundance,CDR3aa,CDR3nt
TRBV7-3,.,TRBJ2-7,.,CASRLDTWEQYF,TGTGCCAGCAGGTTAGACACGTGGGAGCAGTACTTC
TRBV7-9,TRBD1,TRBJ1-4,once,CASTGTASNEKLFF,TGTGCCAGCACCGGGACAGCGTCTAATGAAAAACTGTTTTTT
TRBV30,.,TRBJ1-1,.,CAWTRDTEAFF,TGTGCCTGGACCAGGGACACTGAAGCTTTCTTT
TRBV11-2,TRBD1,TRBJ2-1,.,CASSPDRGPYNEQFF,TGTGCCAGCAGCCCCGACAGGGGACCCTACAATGAGCAGTTCTTC
TRBV7-9,TRBD1,TRBJ2-7,.,CASSYRQGGSYEQYF,TGTGCCAGCAGCTATAGACAGGGTGGATCCTACGAGCAGTACTTC
TRBV29-1,.,TRBJ2-2,once,CSAQEGSTGELFF,TGCAGCGCTCAAGAGGGTTCCACCGGGGAGCTGTTTTTT
TRBV5-1,TRBD2,TRBJ2-1,.,CASSLGALVSGRLPNEQFF,TGCGCCAGCAGCTTGGGTGCCCTAGTGAGCGGGAGACTGCCCAATGAGCAGTTCTTC
TRBV15,TRBD1,TRBJ2-7,once,CATSRDRQGGEQYF,TGTGCCACCAGCAGAGATCGACAGGGCGGCGAGCAGTACTTC
TRBV7-9,TRBD2,TRBJ2-1,.,CASSSRVSGGISYNEQFF,TGTGCCAGCAGCTCGAGGGTTAGCGGGGGGATCTCCTACAATGAGCAGTTCTTC
TRBV6-6,.,TRBJ2-1,.,CASSRHGEQFF,TGTGCCAGCAGTAGACACGGTGAGCAGTTCTTC
TRBV7-3,TRBD2,TRBJ2-1,.,CASSSAGLTYNEQFF,TGTGCCAGCAGCTCAGCGGGACTAACCTACAATGAGCAGTTCTTC
TRBV4-2,.,TRBJ2-7,.,CASSQLDPSSYEQYF,TGTGCCAGCAGCCAACTGGATCCGAGCTCCTACGAGCAGTACTTC
TRBV7-6,.,TRBJ1-4,.,CASSLGGDGEKLFF,TGTGCCAGCAGCTTAGGGGGGGATGGTGAAAAACTGTTTTTT
TRBV5-1,.,TRBJ2-7,.,CASSLSGRDGTEQYF,TGCGCCAGCAGCTTGAGCGGGCGGGACGGGACCGAGCAGTACTTC
TRBV10-3,TRBD1,TRBJ2-2,.,CAISEKGQGMSIAGELFF,TGTGCCATCAGTGAGAAGGGACAGGGGATGTCTATAGCCGGGGAGCTGTTTTTT
TRBV5-4,.,TRBJ2-1,.,CASSVDNHEQFF,TGTGCCAGCAGCGTCGACAATCATGAGCAGTTCTTC
TRBV27,.,TRBJ2-3,.,CASSFFLGSLFGTDTQYF,TGTGCCAGCAGTTTCTTCCTCGGTTCGTTGTTTGGCACAGATACGCAGTATTTT
TRBV6-6,.,TRBJ1-6,few,CASTGQTLNSPLHF,TGTGCCAGCACTGGACAGACCCTAAATTCACCCCTCCACTTT
TRBV6-5,.,TRBJ2-1,.,CASSYPGRYNEQFF,TGTGCCAGCAGTTACCCAGGACGGTACAATGAGCAGTTCTTC
TRBV7-9,.,TRBJ2-7,.,CASSHPVTGTKYEQYF,TGTGCCAGCAGCCATCCTGTTACAGGGACCAAGTACGAGCAGTACTTC
TRBV2,.,TRBJ2-5,.,CASNLQGQETQYF,TGTGCCAGCAATCTCCAGGGGCAGGAGACCCAGTACTTC
TRBV4-2,.,TRBJ1-4,.,CASSPRVGFVTVANEKLFF,TGTGCCAGCAGCCCTAGGGTTGGCTTTGTAACGGTAGCTAATGAAAAACTGTTTTTT
TRBV5-1,.,TRBJ1-3,.,CASSVDGYSGNTIYF,TGCGCCAGCAGCGTCGACGGATACTCTGGAAACACCATATATTTT
TRBV6-6,.,TRBJ1-1,.,CASNFGGPDEAFF,TGTGCCAGCAATTTCGGCGGCCCGGATGAAGCTTTCTTT
TRBV5-6,.,TRBJ2-7,.,CASSWGPGYEQYF,TGTGCCAGCAGCTGGGGACCTGGCTACGAGCAGTACTTC
TRBV9,.,TRBJ1-2,few,CASSVMTGTSYGYTF,TGTGCCAGCAGCGTCATGACCGGGACATCATATGGCTACACCTTC
TRBV10-3,TRBD1,TRBJ1-2,.,CAISQITGVSGDGYTF,TGTGCCATCAGTCAAATAACAGGGGTTTCGGGTGATGGCTACACCTTC
TRBV27,.,TRBJ2-7,.,CASSLTGTTFYEQYF,TGTGCCAGCAGTCTAACCGGGACAACTTTCTACGAGCAGTACTTC
TRBV29-1,TRBD1,TRBJ1-5,.,CSVGQGAGQPQHF,TGCAGCGTAGGACAGGGGGCGGGTCAGCCCCAGCATTTT
TRBV7-9,.,TRBJ1-3,.,CASSPHDRLSGNTIYF,TGTGCCAGCAGCCCTCATGACCGACTCTCTGGAAACACCATATATTTT
TRBV5-6,.,TRBJ2-7,.,CASRYSPRTGYEQYF,TGTGCCAGCCGATACTCCCCTAGGACGGGATACGAGCAGTACTTC
TRBV27,TRBD1,TRBJ2-2,.,CASGFSGQATGELFF,TGTGCCAGCGGGTTCTCCGGACAGGCCACCGGGGAGCTGTTTTTT
TRBV11-3,.,TRBJ2-5,.,CASSLGGLGETQYF,TGTGCCAGCAGCTTAGGGGGGTTAGGGGAGACCCAGTACTTC
TRBV2,.,TRBJ2-4,once,CASRLDENIQYF,TGTGCCAGCAGGCTTGATGAGAACATTCAGTACTTC
TRBV9,.,TRBJ2-2,.,CASSVVGGNTGELFF,TGTGCCAGCAGCGTAGTTGGAGGGAACACCGGGGAGCTGTTTTTT
TRBV7-6,.,TRBJ2-2,.,CASSLVVRDTGELFF,TGTGCCAGCAGCTTAGTGGTCCGGGACACCGGGGAGCTGTTTTTT
TRBV6-1,.,TRBJ2-7,.,CASSEIALAYEQYF,TGTGCCAGCAGTGAGATAGCGCTCGCCTACGAGCAGTACTTC
TRBV13,.,TRBJ2-7,.,CASSLSRRGDYEQYF,TGTGCCAGCAGCTTATCTCGCAGGGGAGACTACGAGCAGTACTTC
TRBV6-6,TRBD1,TRBJ1-3,.,CASSSGQNSGNTIYF,TGTGCCAGCAGTTCGGGACAGAACTCTGGAAACACCATATATTTT
TRBV11-3,TRBD1,TRBJ2-1,few,CASSRQGGSYNEQFF,TGTGCCAGCAGCCGACAGGGCGGCTCCTACAATGAGCAGTTCTTC
TRBV7-2,.,TRBJ2-3,.,CASSSQGGAFWDTQYF,TGTGCCAGCAGCTCCCAAGGTGGGGCCTTTTGGGATACGCAGTATTTT
TRBV28,.,TRBJ1-1,.,CASSTLTSRKNTEAFF,TGTGCCAGCAGTACCTTGACAAGCCGGAAGAACACTGAAGCTTTCTTT
TRBV6-5,.,TRBJ2-2,.,CASSTGHTGELFF,TGTGCCAGCAGCACCGGCCACACCGGGGAGCTGTTTTTT
TRBV6-1,.,TRBJ1-1,.,CASSDWGRNTEAFF,TGTGCCAGCAGTGATTGGGGCAGGAACACTGAAGCTTTCTTT
TRBV2,.,TRBJ2-2,.,CASRQTNTGELFF,TGTGCCAGCAGACAGACGAACACCGGGGAGCTGTTTTTT
TRBV10-1,.,TRBJ1-1,.,CASSGTNTEAFF,TGCGCCAGCAGTGGGACAAACACTGAAGCTTTCTTT
TRBV21-1,.,TRBJ2-7,.,CASSKVGQGALPISYEQYF,.
TRBV6-6,.,TRBJ2-6,.,CASRRGRTGANVLTF,TGTGCCAGCAGAAGGGGACGGACTGGGGCCAACGTCCTGACTTTC
TRBV10-3,.,TRBJ2-1,.,CAASRYNEQFF,TGTGCCGCCTCGAGGTACAATGAGCAGTTCTTC
TRBV6-1,TRBD2,TRBJ2-3,.,CAVQAGGHYTQYF,TGTGCCGTTCAAGCGGGGGGGCACTATACGCAGTATTTT
TRBV7-8,.,TRBJ1-5,.,CASSPDLIGAMNQPQHF,TGTGCCAGCAGCCCCGACTTAATAGGGGCCATGAATCAGCCCCAGCATTTT
TRBV9,TRBD2,TRBJ2-4,.,CASSFSGVGKNIQYF,TGTGCCAGCAGCTTTAGCGGGGTGGGCAAAAACATTCAGTACTTC